The entry below describes one T cell receptor beta chain. The antigen is unknown. A much bigger clone sits one base away, suggesting this may be a read error. This specimen belongs to a study of blood T cells in healthy people across ages. Study conclusions and caveats: Older age went with lower TCR beta diversity per million T cells, in a roughly linear way. Aged donors had fewer naive CD4+ cells and lower diversity than long-lived donors.

PCR was performed a second time for roughly 7 to 11 cycles using a sample-barcoded 5' primer and a J-beta primer mix. TCRdb re-analysed the 5' RACE reads in MiXCR, keeping a single row per CDR3 protein. The sample has 650,000 to 700,000 distinct CDR3 sequences; about 32% are singletons. Extraction of total RNA produced a minimum of 5 micrograms from each sample. The origin of this receptor is a woman older than 75 in good health. Sequenced material: blood.

DNA of the CDR3: TGTGCCAGCAGCTTAATGGGGGGCCGATCTGAGACCCAGTACTTC. This sequence encodes CASSLMGGRSETQYF. The V gene is TRBV7-3, the J gene TRBJ2-5; the D gene could be TRBD1 or TRBD2 (6 bases each). In germline, CDR1 is SGHTA, CDR2 FQGTGA. The CDR3 totals 15 residues. The V end was cut by 1 base, the J end by 5 bases, with 14 bases between.